The subject of this entry is one T cell receptor beta chain. Which antigen it targets is not known. Base qualities were left out, and no much larger clone turns up one base away. The data were taken from a study of shared clonotypes between healthy human individuals (dated by TCRdb to 2018 to 2020). Describing the broader study: The cohort comprised two women and three men aged 18 to 49 years. For each donor, three plates each were used for CD4 naive and CD4 memory, two plates were used for CD8 naive, and one plate was used for CD8 memory. To estimate repertoire size and how much clonotypes are shared between individuals, the study performed deep sequencing of blood TCR repertoires from five healthy adults. To increase sequencing depth and limit assay-specific biases, different laboratories used diverse techniques to prepare libraries and sequence TCR repertoires. Per donor, leukapheresis produced somewhere between about 0.9 and 9.5 billion PBMCs.

V loses 5 bases of germline sequence and J loses 4 bases, and the interval between the two ends is 6 bases. The CDR3 covers 12 residues, taking in both the cysteine and the phenylalanine. The only DNA kept is the CDR3, 36 bases in frame from the first base. The CDR1 and CDR2 encoded by the germline V gene are SGHRS and YFSETQ. Using the deep immunoSEQ assay, multiplex PCR amplified TCR CDR3 regions from genomic DNA. Extracted genomic DNA from each cell subset was spread evenly across all wells of several immunoSEQ 96-well plates, with each plate serving as a replicate. Each replicate PCR for sorted subsets received about 200 ng genomic DNA, equal to 30,000 or so T cell genomes. Purified libraries were quantified with a Qubit 3.0 fluorometer, sized on a Bioanalyzer 2100, and re-quantified with the KAPA Library Quantification kit. Every immunoSEQ 96-well plate was sequenced on a dedicated single-read 150-cycle Illumina NextSeq 550 flow cell. In the paper's pipeline: Because the immunoSEQ output held only junctional sequences and lacked quality scores, the filtering could not match the filtering applied to full-length reads. To assign V/J genes and CDR3, sequences were annotated using PyIR, a Python wrapper for IgBLAST v1.9, with IMGT germline references. Any read was removed if the V/J assignment was weak (E-value above 1e-6), the CDR3 was missing, or the read contained stop codons, out-of-frame junctions, or ambiguous translated residues. A V3J clonotype was defined by an identical inferred V gene, J gene, and CDR3 amino acid sequence. Percentage overlap between repertoires was calculated by dividing the number of shared unique clonotypes by the size of the smaller repertoire. RTK rarefaction, the Chao1 estimator, and Recon v2.1 estimates of unobserved clonotypes were used to assess repertoire richness. Generation probabilities for all TCRbeta clonotypes obtained by the gDNA method from a few donors were computed using OLGA. Drawn from immuneACCESS, this table holds only the in-frame rearrangements with V and J called that TCRdb kept. Clones are partly lost; checked studies trace under half to an unresolved V gene and leave the rest unexplained. Clone size and the V and J calls come from that table; the DNA yielded D and trimming. The sample has 750,000 to 1,000,000 clones on record, about 92% of them singletons. 24% of the sample belongs to the ten largest clones.

CD8 naive samples consisted of CD45RO-negative cells that were positively selected for CCR7, yielding a CD45RA+CCR7+ population without TemRA cells. The donors were healthy, HIV-negative adults with no recently reported acute infections or vaccinations. Every donor was a Caucasian adult living in Nashville, Tennessee, USA. After blood collection by leukapheresis, PBMCs were isolated using Ficoll-Histopaque density gradient centrifugation and then cryopreserved in the vapor phase of liquid nitrogen. Analytical flow cytometry was used to check the purity and quantity of every magnetically sorted T cell population. Genomic DNA was isolated from each sorted fraction and quantified by UV absorbance on a Nanodrop 2000c. What the work shows at the level of the full study, not this receptor alone: Pairwise subsampling indicated that sequencing depth was expected to affect the degree of clonotype sharing among donors. Incomplete sequencing was indicated by rarefaction of sorted-subset datasets, despite the large sequencing depth. Sampling was limited to blood, and TCR repertoires in tissue likely differ from TCR repertoires in blood. Compared with non-shared clonotypes, clonotypes shared by all four sorted-subset donors had higher generation probabilities. Across four donors, 4.5% to 6.5% of naive CD4, approximately 3.6% of naive CD8, about 2.3% of memory CD4, and under 0.45% of memory CD8 clonotypes were shared. Estimated clonotype richness was generally larger for naive than for memory subsets. Because the study included only a small number of donors, the genetic and exposure-history diversity represented was limited.

This receptor was taken from a man aged 25 to 40 in good health. The sequenced material came from naive CD8+ T cells sorted from blood. The sample's cell subset or site label, in plain terms: CD45RA+CCR7+. The chain uses TRBV5-1 and TRBJ2-2; the D gene identity is not certain. The sequenced DNA is TGCGCCAGCAGAGATAGCACCGGGGAGCTGTTTTTT. Its product reads: CASRDSTGELFF.